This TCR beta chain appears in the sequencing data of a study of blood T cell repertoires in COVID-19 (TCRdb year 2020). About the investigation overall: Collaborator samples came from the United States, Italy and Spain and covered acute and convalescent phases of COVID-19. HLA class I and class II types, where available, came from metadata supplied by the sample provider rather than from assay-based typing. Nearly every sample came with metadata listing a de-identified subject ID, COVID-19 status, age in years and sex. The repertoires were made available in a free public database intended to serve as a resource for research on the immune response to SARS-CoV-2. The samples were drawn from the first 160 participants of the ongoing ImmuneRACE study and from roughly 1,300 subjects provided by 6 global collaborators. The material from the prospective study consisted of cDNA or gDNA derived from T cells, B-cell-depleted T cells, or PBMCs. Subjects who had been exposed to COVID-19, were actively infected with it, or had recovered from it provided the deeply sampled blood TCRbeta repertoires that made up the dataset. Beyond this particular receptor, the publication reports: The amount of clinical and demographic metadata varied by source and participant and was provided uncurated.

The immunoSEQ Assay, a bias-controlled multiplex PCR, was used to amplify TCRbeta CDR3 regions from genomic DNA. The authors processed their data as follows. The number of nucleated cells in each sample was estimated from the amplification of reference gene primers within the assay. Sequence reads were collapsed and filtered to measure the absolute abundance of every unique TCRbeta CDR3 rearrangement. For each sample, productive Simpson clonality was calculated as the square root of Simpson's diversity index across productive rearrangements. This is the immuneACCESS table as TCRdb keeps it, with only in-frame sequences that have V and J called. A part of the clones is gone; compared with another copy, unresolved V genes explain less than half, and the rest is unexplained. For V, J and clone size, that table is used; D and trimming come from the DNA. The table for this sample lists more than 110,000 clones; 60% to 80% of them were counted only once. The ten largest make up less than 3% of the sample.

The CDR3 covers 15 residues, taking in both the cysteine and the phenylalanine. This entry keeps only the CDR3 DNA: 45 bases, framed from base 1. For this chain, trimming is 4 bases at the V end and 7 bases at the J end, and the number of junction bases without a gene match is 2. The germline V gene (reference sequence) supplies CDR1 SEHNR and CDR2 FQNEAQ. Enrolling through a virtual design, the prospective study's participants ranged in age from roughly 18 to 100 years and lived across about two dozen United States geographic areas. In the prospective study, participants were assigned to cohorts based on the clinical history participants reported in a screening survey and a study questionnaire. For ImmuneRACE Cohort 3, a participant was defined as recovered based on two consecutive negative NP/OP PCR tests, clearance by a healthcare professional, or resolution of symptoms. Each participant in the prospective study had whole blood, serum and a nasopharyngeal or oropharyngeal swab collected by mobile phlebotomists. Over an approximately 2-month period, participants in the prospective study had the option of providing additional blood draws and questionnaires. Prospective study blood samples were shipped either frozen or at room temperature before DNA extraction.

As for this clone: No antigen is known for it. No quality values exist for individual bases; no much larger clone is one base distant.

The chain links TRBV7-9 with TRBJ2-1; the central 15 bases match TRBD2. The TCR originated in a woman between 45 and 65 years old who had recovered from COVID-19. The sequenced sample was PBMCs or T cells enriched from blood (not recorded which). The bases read TGTGCCAGCAGCTCCGGACTAGCGGGAGGGAATGAGCAGTTCTTC. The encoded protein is CASSSGLAGGNEQFF.